The T cell receptor (beta chain) under discussion was sequenced for a study of cytomegalovirus exposure and HLA in healthy donors. Notes on the study in general: In vitro data verified a few CMV-associated chains as specific for CMV antigens.

The PCR was carried out with 60 Vbeta primers and 13 Jbeta primers. Assay: immunoSEQ multiplex PCR; the TCRdb copy retains only in-frame clones and omits some. This sample yields 55,000 to 70,000 clones, of which approximately 70% are seen a single time; roughly a fifth belongs to the top ten. With regard to this clone: Its antigen is still unknown.

The sequencing input was PBMCs. The sequence derives from a woman aged 55-69 years in good health and CMV-seropositive.

DNA of the CDR3: TGTGCCAGCAGTGAGACTTCTTCGGCAGGGGCCGGGGAAAAACTGTTTTTT. Encoded protein: CASSETSSAGAGEKLFF. The rearrangement uses TRBV2 and TRBJ1-4; D is possibly TRBD1 (6 bases). V gave up 3 bases and J gave up 8 bases, with 22 bases separating them. The germline V gene encodes CDR1 SNHLY and CDR2 FYNNEI. This CDR3 region has 17 residues.